The rows below give T cell receptor beta chains drawn from one sample of a study of T cell responses to AZD1222 COVID-19 vaccine. Method: immunoSEQ multiplex PCR; TCRdb's copy keeps in-frame clones and lacks some. The profile shows more than 90,000 clones, 80% to 90% of them singletons. Sample: peripheral blood, taken 28 days after the second AZD1222 dose. The receptors were sampled from an adult who received the AZD1222 COVID-19 vaccine. Each CDR3 is given with its conserved first and last residue. D genes are given only for firm matches. Size tells how often a clone was seen (once, few, many) or the class of an expanded clone, and some rows leave it out.

d_call	clone_size	v_call	j_call	cdr3_aa	cdr3_nt
-	few	TRBV5-1	TRBJ2-3	CASSLIPGPPDTQYF	TGCGCCAGCAGCCTTATTCCGGGACCCCCAGATACGCAGTATTTT
-	-	TRBV7-2	TRBJ2-5	CASSTDRRETQYF	TGTGCCAGCAGCACCGATAGACGAGAGACCCAGTACTTC
-	-	TRBV7-8	TRBJ2-7	CASSLGAYEQYF	TGTGCCAGCAGCTTAGGAGCCTACGAGCAGTACTTC
-	-	TRBV10-1	TRBJ1-1	CASSESIHRGMNTEAFF	TGCGCCAGCAGTGAGTCCATCCACCGGGGTATGAACACTGAAGCTTTCTTT
TRBD1	once	TRBV28	TRBJ2-7	CASRGPGTGVRNEQYF	TGTGCCAGCAGGGGACCCGGGACAGGGGTTAGGAACGAGCAGTACTTC
-	few	TRBV7-9	TRBJ2-1	CASSLYYNEQFF	TGTGCCAGCAGCCTCTACTACAATGAGCAGTTCTTC
-	-	TRBV4-1	TRBJ2-2	CASSQVWGLPGELFF	TGCGCCAGCAGCCAAGTATGGGGGCTACCCGGGGAGCTGTTTTTT
TRBD1	-	TRBV3-1/TRBV3-2	TRBJ1-2	CATADRGYGYTF	TGTGCCACCGCGGACAGGGGGTATGGCTACACCTTC
-	-	TRBV12-3/TRBV12-4	TRBJ2-7	CASSPDGGHEQYF	TGTGCCAGCAGTCCGGACGGAGGCCACGAGCAGTACTTC
-	-	TRBV30	TRBJ2-7	CAWSVSRFTEQYF	TGTGCCTGGAGTGTATCGCGCTTTACCGAGCAGTACTTC
-	-	TRBV18	TRBJ1-2	CASSPDRGYTF	TGTGCCAGCTCACCGGATCGAGGCTACACCTTC
-	-	TRBV7-2	TRBJ1-5	CASSLEAGVKPQHF	TGTGCCAGCAGCTTAGAAGCAGGGGTGAAGCCCCAGCATTTT